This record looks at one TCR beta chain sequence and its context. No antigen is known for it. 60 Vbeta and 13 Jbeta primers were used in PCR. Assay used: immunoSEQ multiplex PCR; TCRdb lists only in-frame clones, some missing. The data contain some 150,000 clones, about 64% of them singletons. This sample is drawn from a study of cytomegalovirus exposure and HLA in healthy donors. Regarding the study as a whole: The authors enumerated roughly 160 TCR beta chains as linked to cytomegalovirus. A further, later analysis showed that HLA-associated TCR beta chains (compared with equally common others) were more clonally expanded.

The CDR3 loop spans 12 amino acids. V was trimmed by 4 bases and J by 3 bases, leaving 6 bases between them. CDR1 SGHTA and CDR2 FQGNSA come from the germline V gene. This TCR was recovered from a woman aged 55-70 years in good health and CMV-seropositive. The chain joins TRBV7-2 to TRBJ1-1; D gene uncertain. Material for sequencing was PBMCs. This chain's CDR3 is CASSYTHTEAFF. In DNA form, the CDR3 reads TGTGCCAGCAGCTACACCCACACTGAAGCTTTCTTT.